The 27 T cell receptor beta chains in this list originate from one sample, sequenced in a study of blood T cell repertoires in COVID-19. Method: immunoSEQ multiplex PCR; TCRdb's copy keeps in-frame clones and lacks some. The sample comprises 70,000 or so clones, approximately 90% of which are singletons, and around 1.5% rests with the top ten. Specimen: peripheral blood. The receptors shown here come from a human donor in a cohort sampled during active COVID-19.

The rearrangement links TRBV21-1 to TRBJ1-4. TRBV21-1 is flagged as a pseudogene. The length of the CDR3 is 14 residues. The CDR3 coding sequence is TGTGCCAGCGGACCACAAGGACGGGGTGAAAAACTGTTTTTT. This gives the protein CASGPQGRGEKLFF.

The V gene is TRBV27, the J gene TRBJ1-2; 10 bases align to TRBD1. This CDR3 spans 13 amino acids. J was trimmed by 8 bases and V by 6 bases; bases with no gene match: 6. Looked up from germline, CDR1 is MNHEY and CDR2 is SMNVEV (reference sequence). The DNA for the CDR3 is TGTGCCAGCAGCTTGACAGGGGGCCGGGGCTACACCTTC. Its protein is CASSLTGGRGYTF.

In its sample, this clone was seen once. This chain joins TRBV9 and TRBJ2-4; 9 bases map to TRBD2. Germline loops: CDR1 SGDLS, CDR2 YYNGEE. This CDR3 contains 19 residues. J lost 0 bases, V lost 0 bases, and 10 bases had no gene match. The CDR3 coding sequence is TGTGCCAGCAGCGTAGAGGTGGGGACTAGCAACGTAGCCAAAAACATTCAGTACTTC. The encoded protein is CASSVEVGTSNVAKNIQYF.

This chain links TRBV7-9 with TRBJ2-5, with TRBD2 matching over 7 bases. Looked up from germline, CDR1 is SEHNR and CDR2 is FQNEAQ (reference sequence). The CDR3 spans 12 residues. V shed 5 bases and J 10 bases; nucleotides not matched to a gene: 7. CDR3 bases: TGTGCCAGCAGCCCCGGGACTACCGGCCAGTACTTC. Its translation: CASSPGTTGQYF.

The rearrangement links TRBV9 to TRBJ2-3; D not certain. The CDR3 extends over 16 amino acids. The germline V and J ends were trimmed by 0 bases and 0 bases, with 11 bases remaining between them. CDR1 and CDR2 (germline): SGDLS, YYNGEE. CDR3 sequence reads: CASSVDRPPSTDTQYF. In nucleotides, the CDR3 is TGTGCCAGCAGCGTAGACAGACCACCTAGCACAGATACGCAGTATTTT.

The chain joins TRBV29-1 to TRBJ1-2; 9 nucleotides agree with TRBD1. The germline V gene has CDR1 SQVTM and CDR2 ANQGSEA. The CDR3 spans 15 residues. V trimming: 4 bases; J trimming: 3 bases; junction bases outside the gene matches: 9. CDR3 DNA: TGCAGCGTTGCCGGTTACAGGGGGCGCGACTATGGCTACACCTTC. Translating it yields CSVAGYRGRDYGYTF.

The chain is built from TRBV2 and TRBJ1-1, with 7 bases aligning to TRBD1. The CDR3 covers 14 residues. Germline assignment: CDR1 SNHLY and CDR2 FYNNEI. V shed 8 bases and J 1 base; nucleotides not matched to a gene: 7. CDR3: CASSDRLGNTEAFF. The CDR3 coding sequence is TGTGCCAGCTCGGACAGGTTGGGGAACACTGAAGCTTTCTTT.

The rearrangement joins TRBV11-3 to TRBJ2-2, with D possibly matching TRBD2 (5 bases). Germline assignment: CDR1 SGHNT and CDR2 YENEEA. Deletions cut 5 bases from V and 4 bases from J, with 17 bases between. The CDR3 extends over 16 amino acids. In nucleotides, the CDR3 is TGTGCCAGCAGCCAATTGGCGGGTGGGGTCACCGGGGAGCTGTTTTTT. Protein: CASSQLAGGVTGELFF. Filled out from reference TRBV11-3 and TRBJ2-2, the complete variable domain reads EAGVVQSPRYKIIEKKQPVAFWCNPISGHNTLYWYLQNLGQGPELLIRYENEEAVDDSQLPKDRFSAERLKGVDSTLKIQPAELGDSAVYLCASSQLAGGVTGELFFGEGSRLTVL.

The V and J genes are TRBV10-3 and TRBJ2-7; D is possibly TRBD2 (6 bases). The V and J ends lost 4 bases and 6 bases respectively, with 10 bases between them. Germline V gene data show CDR1 as ENHRY and CDR2 as SYGVKD. The CDR3 is made up of 12 amino acids. This CDR3 is CAISASGVEQYV. For the CDR3, the DNA is TGTGCCATCAGTGCGTCGGGAGTCGAGCAGTACGTC.

The chain uses TRBV6-2 or TRBV6-3 and TRBJ2-7, with TRBD2 matching over 7 bases. CDR1 is MNHEY and CDR2 is SVGEGT in the germline V gene. The CDR3 totals 15 residues. V shed 6 bases and J 0 bases; nucleotides not matched to a gene: 8. As DNA, the CDR3 is TGTGCCAGCAGCTCCGCGGGAGTGGGCTCCTACGAGCAGTACGTC. This translates into CASSSAGVGSYEQYV.

V usage is TRBV10-3 and J usage is TRBJ2-3; 7 bases match TRBD1. This CDR3 has 16 residues. V dropped 4 bases and J dropped 2; count of bases not matched to a gene: 9. In germline, CDR1 is ENHRY, CDR2 SYGVKD. Here the CDR3 DNA reads TGTGCCATCAGTGGAGGGGGCCCAGGGCCCACAGATACGCAGTATTTT. It yields the protein CAISGGGPGPTDTQYF.

V and J are TRBV18 and TRBJ2-1, with TRBD1 matching over 8 bases. V dropped 3 bases and J dropped 9; count of bases not matched to a gene: 7. There are 14 residues in the CDR3. CDR1 KGHSH and CDR2 LQKENI come from the germline V gene. CDR3 DNA sequence: TGTGCCAGCTCACCCGTCAGGGGGCTTGGTGAGCAGTTCTTC. Amino acid sequence: CASSPVRGLGEQFF.

The rearrangement joins TRBV19 to TRBJ2-3; 9 bases agree with TRBD2. The CDR3 contains 15 residues. V was pared by 5 bases and J by 2 bases, with 5 bases of the junction left unmatched. The germline gives CDR1 LNHDA, CDR2 SQIVND (reference sequence). This CDR3 reads CASSGAGGNTDTQYF. CDR3 bases: TGTGCCAGTAGTGGGGCGGGAGGGAACACAGATACGCAGTATTTT.

The gene calls are TRBV28 and TRBJ1-1; D uncertain. In germline, CDR1 is MDHEN, CDR2 SYDVKM. The CDR3 consists of 12 residues. Trimming shortened V by 5 bases and J by 4 bases, and 8 bases separated the two germline ends. In DNA form, the CDR3 reads TGTGCCAGCAGTGGGGAGGTCACTGAAGCTTTCTTT. Protein: CASSGEVTEAFF.

This clone was counted once. The chain has TRBV7-9 and TRBJ1-2, with unresolved D. Germline-derived CDR1 and CDR2 are SEHNR and FQNEAQ (reference sequence). V was pared by 4 bases and J by 2 bases, with 8 bases between. This CDR3 has 13 amino acids. The CDR3 spells CASSSRGNYGYTF. The DNA of the CDR3 is TGTGCCAGCAGCTCCCGCGGGAACTATGGCTACACCTTC. Based on the CDR3 plus reference TRBV7-9 and TRBJ1-2, the full variable domain is DTGVSQNPRHKITKRGQNVTFRCDPISEHNRLYWYRQTLGQGPEFLTYFQNEAQLEKSRLLSDRFSAERPKGSFSTLEIQRTEQGDSAMYLCASSSRGNYGYTFGSGTRLTVV.

The V call is TRBV6-6, the J call TRBJ2-7; no firm D call. V was clipped by 8 bases and J by 6 bases, with 23 bases between them. CDR3 size: 15 residues. Germline V gene data show CDR1 as MNHNY and CDR2 as SVGAGI (reference sequence). This chain's CDR3 is CASDLDGGPRLEQYF. The DNA of the CDR3 is TGTGCCAGCGACCTTGACGGCGGTCCTCGACTCGAGCAGTACTTC.

The J gene is TRBJ2-3, the V gene TRBV21-1; the table's TRBD2 call for D was not verified on the DNA. TRBV21-1 represents a pseudogene. This CDR3 region has 18 residues. CDR3 sequence reads: CASSKGLAGAPCQDTQYF. CDR3 coding DNA: TGTGCCAGCAGCAAAGGACTAGCGGGAGCACCGTGCCAAGATACGCAGTATTTT.

The chain has TRBV5-6 and TRBJ2-7; D ambiguous. The CDR3 is 11 amino acids. In germline, CDR1 is SGHDT, CDR2 YYEEEE. The germline V and J ends were trimmed by 4 bases and 3 bases, with 5 bases remaining between them. CDR3 DNA: TGTGCCAGCAGCGCCTACTACGAGCAGTACTTC. The encoded protein is CASSAYYEQYF.

This clone appeared a single time. The genes are TRBV27 and TRBJ2-7; TRBD1 agrees at 9 bases. The CDR3 is made up of 16 amino acids. Unmatched junction bases numbered 11, after V lost 5 bases and J lost 3 bases. In germline, CDR1 is MNHEY, CDR2 SMNVEV (reference sequence). The CDR3 loop reads CASSPPGQGRVYEQYF. The CDR3 bases are TGTGCCAGCAGTCCCCCGGGACAGGGACGGGTCTACGAGCAGTACTTC.

The rearrangement joins TRBV21-1 to TRBJ1-5; TRBD1 is the table's D call and was not checked against the DNA. TRBV21-1 is a pseudogene segment. CDR3 size: 12 residues. The CDR3 here is CASSQGGQPQHF. The CDR3 DNA is TGTGCCAGCAGTCAGGGTGGGCAGCCCCAGCATTTT.

The chain uses TRBV19 and TRBJ2-1, with D unresolved. The CDR3 loop spans 17 amino acids. V lost 3 bases to trimming and J lost 0 bases, with 15 bases between them. CDR1 LNHDA and CDR2 SQIVND come from the germline V gene (reference sequence). The CDR3 nucleotides read TGTGCCAGTAGTATTTCCTTCCGGGTAAGCTCCTACAATGAGCAGTTCTTC. Protein product: CASSISFRVSSYNEQFF.

This chain uses TRBV14 with TRBJ2-1, with 8 bases aligning to TRBD2. The ends lost 4 bases at V and 4 bases at J; junction bases unmatched: 6. There are 15 residues in the CDR3. Germline V lookup: CDR1 SGHDN, CDR2 FVKESK. CDR3 protein: CASSLGTSAYNEQFF. The CDR3 DNA is TGTGCCAGCAGCCTGGGGACTAGTGCTTACAATGAGCAGTTCTTC. The entire variable domain, with the rest obtained from reference TRBV14 and TRBJ2-1, is as follows: EAGVTQFPSHSVIEKGQTVTLRCDPISGHDNLYWYRRVMGKEIKFLLHFVKESKQDESGMPNNRFLAERTGGTYSTLKVQPAELEDSGVYFCASSLGTSAYNEQFFGPGTRLTVL.

The CDR3 DNA sequence: TGTGCCAGCAGTTTCACTAGCGGGTTAGGGGGCGGGGAGCTGTTTTTT. Residues: CASSFTSGLGGGELFF. The rearrangement uses TRBV27 and TRBJ2-2; 9 bases match TRBD2. Germline V gene lookup returns CDR1 MNHEY and CDR2 SMNVEV (reference sequence). V lost 3 bases, J lost 7 bases, and 9 bases stayed unmatched. CDR3 size: 16 residues.

This clone was seen once. The rearrangement uses TRBV2 and TRBJ1-5, with D perhaps TRBD1 (5 bases). The V gene's germline CDR1 is SNHLY and CDR2 FYNNEI. V shed 2 bases and J shed 6 bases, with 17 bases lying between them. This CDR3 is built from 16 residues. The CDR3 reads CASSELGQGGVQPQHF. The CDR3 DNA reads as TGTGCCAGCAGTGAATTGGGGCAGGGAGGGGTTCAGCCCCAGCATTTT.

Written as DNA, the CDR3 is TGTGCCAGTAGCGAGGGGGCCTTCTCTGGAAACACCATATATTTT. It translates to CASSEGAFSGNTIYF. The J gene is TRBJ1-3, the V gene TRBV19, with 7 bases aligning to TRBD1. J was trimmed by 0 bases and V by 6 bases; bases with no gene match: 5. Germline lookup yields CDR1 LNHDA and CDR2 SQIVND (reference sequence). The CDR3 totals 15 residues.

The chain uses TRBV2 and TRBJ2-7; unclear D gene. From germline, CDR1 is SNHLY and CDR2 FYNNEI. V lost 6 bases and J 4 bases, leaving 7 bases between the germline ends. CDR3 size: 11 residues. The CDR3 reads CASSVKYEQYF. The CDR3 DNA sequence: TGTGCCAGCAGCGTTAAATACGAGCAGTACTTC.

The V and J genes are TRBV6-1 and TRBJ1-2; D is unresolved. V was pared by 2 bases and J by 4 bases, with 20 bases between. Germline V gene data show CDR1 as MNHNS and CDR2 as SASEGT. The CDR3 extends over 17 amino acids. The CDR3 is CASSEHGDSEPFYGYTF. In DNA, the CDR3 is TGTGCCAGCAGTGAACACGGGGATTCAGAGCCTTTCTATGGCTACACCTTC.